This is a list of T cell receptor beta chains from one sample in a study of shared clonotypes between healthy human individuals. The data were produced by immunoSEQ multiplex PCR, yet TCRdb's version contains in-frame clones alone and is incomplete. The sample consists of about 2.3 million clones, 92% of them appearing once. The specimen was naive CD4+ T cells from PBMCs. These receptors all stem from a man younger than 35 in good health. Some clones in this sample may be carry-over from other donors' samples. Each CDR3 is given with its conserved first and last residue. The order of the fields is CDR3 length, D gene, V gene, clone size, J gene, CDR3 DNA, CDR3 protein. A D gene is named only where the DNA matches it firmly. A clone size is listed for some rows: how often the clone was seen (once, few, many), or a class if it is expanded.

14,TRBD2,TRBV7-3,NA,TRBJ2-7,TGTGCCAGCAGCTCAGAAGCGGGGACGTATGAGCAGTACTTC,CASSSEAGTYEQYF
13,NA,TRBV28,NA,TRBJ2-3,TGTGCCAGCAGGGTCGGTCCCCCGGATACGCAGTATTTT,CASRVGPPDTQYF
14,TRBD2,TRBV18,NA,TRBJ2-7,TGTGCCAGCTCACCGTCTAGCGGGGATTACGAGCAGTACTTC,CASSPSSGDYEQYF
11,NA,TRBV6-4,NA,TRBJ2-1,TGTGCCAGCAGTGACAACAATGAGCAGTTCTTC,CASSDNNEQFF
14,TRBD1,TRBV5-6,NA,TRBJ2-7,TGTGCCAGCAGGGGGTCGGGACAGGGATACGAGCAGTACTTC,CASRGSGQGYEQYF
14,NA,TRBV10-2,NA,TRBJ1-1,TGCGCCAGCAGTGTATTTGGGGGAAACACTGAAGCTTTCTTT,CASSVFGGNTEAFF
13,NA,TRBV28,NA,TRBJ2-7,TGTGCCAGCAGTTTAGGAGGGTCCTACGAGCAGTACTTC,CASSLGGSYEQYF
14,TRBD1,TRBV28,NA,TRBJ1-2,TGTGCCAGCAAATGGGACAGAGCTAACTATGGCTACACCTTC,CASKWDRANYGYTF
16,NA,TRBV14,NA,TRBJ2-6,TGTGCCAGCAGCGAAAGACGGGGGCCTGGGGCCAACGTCCTGACTTTC,CASSERRGPGANVLTF
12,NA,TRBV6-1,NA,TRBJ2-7,TGTGCCAGCAGTGAAGTGGGCTACGAGCAGTACTTC,CASSEVGYEQYF
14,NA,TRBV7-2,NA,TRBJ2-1,TGTGCCAGCAGCCCACCGACTAGTATCAATGAGCAGTTCTTC,CASSPPTSINEQFF
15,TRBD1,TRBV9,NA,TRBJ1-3,TGTGCCAGCAGTGGGCAGGGGGCAGGAGGAAACACCATATATTTT,CASSGQGAGGNTIYF
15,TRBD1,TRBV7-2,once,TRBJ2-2,TGTGCCAGCAGCTTAGGCCCAGGGGGCACCGGGGAGCTGTTTTTT,CASSLGPGGTGELFF
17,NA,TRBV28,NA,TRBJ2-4,TGTGCCAGCAGTTCCCAAGAGGGCAGCGGAGCCAAAAACATTCAGTACTTC,CASSSQEGSGAKNIQYF
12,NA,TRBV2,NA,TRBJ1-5,TGTGCCAGCAGTGAGCGGAATCAGCCCCAGCATTTT,CASSERNQPQHF
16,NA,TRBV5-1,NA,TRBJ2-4,TGCGCCAGCAGCCTAAAAGCGGATCTAGCCAAAAACATTCAGTACTTC,CASSLKADLAKNIQYF
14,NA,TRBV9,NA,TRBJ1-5,TGTGCCAGCAGCTACGGACCGAGCAATCAGCCCCAGCATTTT,CASSYGPSNQPQHF
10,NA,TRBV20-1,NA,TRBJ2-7,TGCAGTGCCCGCGCCAACGAGCAGTACTTC,CSARANEQYF
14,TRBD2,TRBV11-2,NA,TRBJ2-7,TGTGCCAGCAGCTTAGTAAGCGGGAGTTACGAGCAGTACTTC,CASSLVSGSYEQYF
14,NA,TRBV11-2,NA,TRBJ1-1,TGTGCCAGCAGCTTAAGTTCAGGGAACACTGAAGCTTTCTTT,CASSLSSGNTEAFF
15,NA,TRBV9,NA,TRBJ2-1,TGTGCCAGCAGCGTAGACGGGACATACTACAATGAGCAGTTCTTC,CASSVDGTYYNEQFF
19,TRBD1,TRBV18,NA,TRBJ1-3,TGTGCCAGCTCACCCGCCTCCGGGACAGGGGGACGCTCTGGAAACACCATATATTTT,CASSPASGTGGRSGNTIYF
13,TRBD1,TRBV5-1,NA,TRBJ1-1,TGCGCCAGCAGCATAGGGGGCAAGACTGAAGCTTTCTTT,CASSIGGKTEAFF
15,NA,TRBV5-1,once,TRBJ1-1,TGCGCCAGCAGCTTGGAGGTGGGGTGGAACACTGAAGCTTTCTTT,CASSLEVGWNTEAFF
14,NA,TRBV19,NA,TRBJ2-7,TGTGCCAGTAGTATAGAACAGGGAACCTACGAGCAGTACTTC,CASSIEQGTYEQYF
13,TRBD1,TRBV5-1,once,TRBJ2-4,TGCGCCAGCAGCCAGACAGGGTCGGACATTCAGTACTTC,CASSQTGSDIQYF
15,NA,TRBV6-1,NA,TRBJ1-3,TGTGCCAGCAGTGAAGCTTGGGGTAGGGGAAACACCATATATTTT,CASSEAWGRGNTIYF
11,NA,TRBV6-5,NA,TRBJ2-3,TGTTCGGGCCTTAGCACAGATACGCAGTATTTT,CSGLSTDTQYF
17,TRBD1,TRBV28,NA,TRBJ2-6,TGTGCCAGCAGGGCAGGGGGCGCCCCTGCTGGGGCCAACGTCCTGACTTTC,CASRAGGAPAGANVLTF
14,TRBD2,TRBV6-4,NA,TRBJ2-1,TGTGCCAGCAGCTCAACAAGGAGCGGGAGTGAGCAGTTCTTC,CASSSTRSGSEQFF
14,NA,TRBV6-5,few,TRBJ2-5,TGTGCCAGCAGTTACAACAGGGCCGGAGAGACCCAGTACTTC,CASSYNRAGETQYF
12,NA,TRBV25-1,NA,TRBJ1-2,TGTGCCAGCACACAGTGGGGCTATGGCTACACCTTC,CASTQWGYGYTF
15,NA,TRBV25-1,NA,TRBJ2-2,TGTGCCAGCAGTGACCAGGGGGGTTTCGTCGGGGAGCTGTTTTTT,CASSDQGGFVGELFF
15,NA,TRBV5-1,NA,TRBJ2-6,TGCGCCAGCAGCCCCGACTTCTCTGGGGCCAACGTCCTGACTTTC,CASSPDFSGANVLTF
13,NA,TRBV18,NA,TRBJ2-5,TGTGCCAGCTCACCCCCAGGGCGGGAGACCCAGTACTTC,CASSPPGRETQYF
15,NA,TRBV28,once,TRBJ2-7,TGTGCCAGCAGTTTCTCGGCAGGGGCATTCTACGAGCAGTACTTC,CASSFSAGAFYEQYF
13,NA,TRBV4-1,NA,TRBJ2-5,TGCGCCAGCAGCCTACTCCTTCGGGAGACCCAGTACTTC,CASSLLLRETQYF
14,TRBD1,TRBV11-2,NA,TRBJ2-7,TGTGCCAGCAGCTTCCGGGACAGGTCCCACGAGCAGTACTTC,CASSFRDRSHEQYF
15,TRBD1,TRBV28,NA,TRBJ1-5,TGTGCCAGCAGTACCCCGGGACAGGGGTTTCAGCCCCAGCATTTT,CASSTPGQGFQPQHF
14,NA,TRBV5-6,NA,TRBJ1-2,TGTGCCAGCAGCTTGGTGGCAGGACCGTATGGCTACACCTTC,CASSLVAGPYGYTF
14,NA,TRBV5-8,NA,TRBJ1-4,TGTGCCAGCAGCTCGGACAAGACTAATGAAAAACTGTTTTTT,CASSSDKTNEKLFF
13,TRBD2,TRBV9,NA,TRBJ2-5,TGTGCCAGCAGCCCGGGACTAGAAGAGACCCAGTACTTC,CASSPGLEETQYF
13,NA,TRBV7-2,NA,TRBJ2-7,TGTGCCAGCAGCTTAGGACTCGTCCCAGAGCAGTACTTC,CASSLGLVPEQYF
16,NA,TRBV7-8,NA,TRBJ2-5,TGTGCCAGCAGCTTCCTGTATGTTGGGACGTGGGAGACCCAGTACTTC,CASSFLYVGTWETQYF
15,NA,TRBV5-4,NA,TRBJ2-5,TGTGCCAGCAGTGCGCTGGGGTTAAGAGAGGAGACCCAGTACTTC,CASSALGLREETQYF
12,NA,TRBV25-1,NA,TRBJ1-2,TGTGCCAGCAGTGAAGGACTGGAGGGCTACACCTTC,CASSEGLEGYTF
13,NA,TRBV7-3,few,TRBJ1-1,TGTGCCAGCAGCTTCAAGTCGAACACTGAAGCTTTCTTT,CASSFKSNTEAFF
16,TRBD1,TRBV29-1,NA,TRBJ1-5,TGCAGCGTTGGCCTGACAGGGGTATCCCTTTTTCAGCCCCAGCATTTT,CSVGLTGVSLFQPQHF
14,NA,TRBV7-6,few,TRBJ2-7,TGTGCCAGCAGCTTAAGTCCTGGAGGCTACGAGCAGTACTTC,CASSLSPGGYEQYF
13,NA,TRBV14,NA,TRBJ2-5,TGTGCCAGCAGCCCGGCCACCCTGGGGACCCAGTACTTC,CASSPATLGTQYF
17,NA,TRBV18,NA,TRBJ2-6,TGTGCCAGCGAGAAGACGCGGGTACGAGATGGGGCCAACGTCCTGACTTTC,CASEKTRVRDGANVLTF
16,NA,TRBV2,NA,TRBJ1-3,TGTGCCAGCAGGTACTTACAGGGAAGCTCTGGAAACACCATATATTTT,CASRYLQGSSGNTIYF